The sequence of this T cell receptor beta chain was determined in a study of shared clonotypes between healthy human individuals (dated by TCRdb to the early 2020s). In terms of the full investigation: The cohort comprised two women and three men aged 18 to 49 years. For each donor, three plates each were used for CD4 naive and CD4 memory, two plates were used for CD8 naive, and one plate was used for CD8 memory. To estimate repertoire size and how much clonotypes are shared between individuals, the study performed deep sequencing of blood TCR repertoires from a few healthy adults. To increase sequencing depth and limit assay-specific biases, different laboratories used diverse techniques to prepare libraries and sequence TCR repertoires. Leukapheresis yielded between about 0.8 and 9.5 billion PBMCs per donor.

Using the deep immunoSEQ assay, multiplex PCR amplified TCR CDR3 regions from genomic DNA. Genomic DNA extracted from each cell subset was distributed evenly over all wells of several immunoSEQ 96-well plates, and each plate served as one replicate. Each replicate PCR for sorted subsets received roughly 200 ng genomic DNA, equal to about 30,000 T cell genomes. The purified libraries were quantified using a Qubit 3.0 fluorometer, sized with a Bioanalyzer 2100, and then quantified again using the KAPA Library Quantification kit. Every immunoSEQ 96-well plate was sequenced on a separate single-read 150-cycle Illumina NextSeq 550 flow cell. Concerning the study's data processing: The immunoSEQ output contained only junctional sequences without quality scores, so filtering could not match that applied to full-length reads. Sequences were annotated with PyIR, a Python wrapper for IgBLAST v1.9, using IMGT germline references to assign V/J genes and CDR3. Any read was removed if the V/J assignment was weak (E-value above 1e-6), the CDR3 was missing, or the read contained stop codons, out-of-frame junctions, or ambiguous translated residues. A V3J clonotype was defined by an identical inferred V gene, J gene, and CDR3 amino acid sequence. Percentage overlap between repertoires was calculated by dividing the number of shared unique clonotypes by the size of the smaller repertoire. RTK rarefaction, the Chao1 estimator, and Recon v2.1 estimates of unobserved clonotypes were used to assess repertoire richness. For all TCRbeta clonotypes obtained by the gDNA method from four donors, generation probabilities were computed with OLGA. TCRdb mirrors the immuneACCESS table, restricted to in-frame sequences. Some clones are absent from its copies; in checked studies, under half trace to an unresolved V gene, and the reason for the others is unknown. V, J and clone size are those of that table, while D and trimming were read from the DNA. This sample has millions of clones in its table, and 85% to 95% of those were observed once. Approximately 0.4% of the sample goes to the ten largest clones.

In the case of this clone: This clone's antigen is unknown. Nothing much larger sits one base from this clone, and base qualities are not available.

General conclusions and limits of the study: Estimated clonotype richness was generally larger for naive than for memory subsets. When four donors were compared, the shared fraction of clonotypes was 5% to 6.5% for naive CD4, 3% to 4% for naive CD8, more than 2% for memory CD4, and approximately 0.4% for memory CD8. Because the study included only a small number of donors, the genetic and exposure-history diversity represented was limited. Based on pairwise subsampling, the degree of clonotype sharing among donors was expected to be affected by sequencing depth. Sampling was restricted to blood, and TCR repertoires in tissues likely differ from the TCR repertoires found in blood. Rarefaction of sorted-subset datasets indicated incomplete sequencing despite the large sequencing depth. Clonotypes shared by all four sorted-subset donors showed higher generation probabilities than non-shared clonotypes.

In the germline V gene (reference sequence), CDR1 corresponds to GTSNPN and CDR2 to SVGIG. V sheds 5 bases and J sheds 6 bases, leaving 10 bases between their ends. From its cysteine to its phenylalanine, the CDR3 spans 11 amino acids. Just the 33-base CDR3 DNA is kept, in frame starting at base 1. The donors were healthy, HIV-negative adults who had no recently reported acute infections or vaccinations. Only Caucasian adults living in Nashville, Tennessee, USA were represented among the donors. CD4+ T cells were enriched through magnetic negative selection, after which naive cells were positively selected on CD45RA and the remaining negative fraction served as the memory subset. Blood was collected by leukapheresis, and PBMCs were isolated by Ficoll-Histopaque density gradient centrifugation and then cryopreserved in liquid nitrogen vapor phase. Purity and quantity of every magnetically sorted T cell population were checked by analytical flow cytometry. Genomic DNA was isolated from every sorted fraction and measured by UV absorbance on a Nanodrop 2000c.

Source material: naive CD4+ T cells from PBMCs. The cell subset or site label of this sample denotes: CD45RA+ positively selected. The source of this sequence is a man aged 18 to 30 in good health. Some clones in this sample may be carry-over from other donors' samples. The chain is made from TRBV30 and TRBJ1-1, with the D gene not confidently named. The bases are TGTGCCTGGCAAGCGATAGCTGAAGCTTTCTTT. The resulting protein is CAWQAIAEAFF. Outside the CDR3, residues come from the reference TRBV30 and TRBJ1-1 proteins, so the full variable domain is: SQTIHQWPATLVQPVGSPLSLECTVEGTSNPNLYWYRQAAGRGLQLLFYSVGIGQISSEVPQNLSASRPQDRQFILSSKKLLLSDSGFYLCAWQAIAEAFFGQGTRLTVV.